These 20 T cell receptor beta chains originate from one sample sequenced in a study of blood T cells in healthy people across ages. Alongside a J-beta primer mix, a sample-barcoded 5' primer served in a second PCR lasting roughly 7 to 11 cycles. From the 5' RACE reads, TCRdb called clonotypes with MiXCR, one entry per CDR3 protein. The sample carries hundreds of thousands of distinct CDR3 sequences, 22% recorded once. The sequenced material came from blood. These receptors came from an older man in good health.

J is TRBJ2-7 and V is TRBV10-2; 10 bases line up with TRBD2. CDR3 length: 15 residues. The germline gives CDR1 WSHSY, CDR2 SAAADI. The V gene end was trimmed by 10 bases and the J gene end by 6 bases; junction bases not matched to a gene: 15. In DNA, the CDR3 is TGCGCCACCGAAGACAATGTAGCGGGAGGAAGCGAGCAGTACGTC. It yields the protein CATEDNVAGGSEQYV.

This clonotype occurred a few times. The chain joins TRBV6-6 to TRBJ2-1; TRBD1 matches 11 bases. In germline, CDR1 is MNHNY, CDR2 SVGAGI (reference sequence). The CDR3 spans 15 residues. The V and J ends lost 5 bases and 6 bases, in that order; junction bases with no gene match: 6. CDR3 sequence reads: CASSPGTGGFNEQFF. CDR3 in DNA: TGTGCCAGCAGTCCCGGGACAGGGGGGTTCAATGAGCAGTTCTTC.

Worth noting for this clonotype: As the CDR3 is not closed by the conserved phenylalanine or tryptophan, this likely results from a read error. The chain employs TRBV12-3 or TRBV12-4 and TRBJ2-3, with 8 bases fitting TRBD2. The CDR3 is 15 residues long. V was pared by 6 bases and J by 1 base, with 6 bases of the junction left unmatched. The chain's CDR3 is CASRPVSGGTDTQYS. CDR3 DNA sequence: TGTGCCAGCAGACCTGTTAGCGGGGGCACAGATACGCAGTATTCT.

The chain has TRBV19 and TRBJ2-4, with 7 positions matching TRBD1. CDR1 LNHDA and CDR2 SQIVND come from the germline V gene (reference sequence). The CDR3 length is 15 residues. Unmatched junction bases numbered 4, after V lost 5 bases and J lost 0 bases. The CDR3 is CASSAGGIAKNIQYF. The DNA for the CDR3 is TGTGCCAGTAGTGCAGGGGGAATAGCCAAAAACATTCAGTACTTC.

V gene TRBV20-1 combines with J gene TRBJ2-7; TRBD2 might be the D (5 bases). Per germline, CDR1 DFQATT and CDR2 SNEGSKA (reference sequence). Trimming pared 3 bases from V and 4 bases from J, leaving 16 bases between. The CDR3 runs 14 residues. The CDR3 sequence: CSASKPEGIYEQYF. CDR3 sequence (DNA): TGCAGTGCTAGTAAGCCCGAGGGTATATACGAGCAGTACTTC.

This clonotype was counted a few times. DNA of the CDR3: TGCGCCAGCAGCTTGATGTCCTACCACAGCACAGATACGCAGTATTTT. The encoded protein is CASSLMSYHSTDTQYF. This chain uses TRBV5-1 with TRBJ2-3; no reliable D call. The CDR3 is made up of 16 amino acids. The germline gives CDR1 SGHRS, CDR2 YFSETQ. Deletions cut 1 base from V and 0 bases from J, with 12 bases between.

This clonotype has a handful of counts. The CDR3 spells CASSLVASGGVADTQYF. In nucleotides, the CDR3 is TGTGCCAGCAGCTTAGTCGCTAGCGGGGGTGTCGCAGATACGCAGTATTTT. The chain carries TRBV7-2 and TRBJ2-3; 10 bases agree with TRBD2. CDR3 length: 17 residues. V lost 1 base and J lost 4; bases outside the gene matches: 8. The germline V gene encodes CDR1 SGHTA and CDR2 FQGNSA.

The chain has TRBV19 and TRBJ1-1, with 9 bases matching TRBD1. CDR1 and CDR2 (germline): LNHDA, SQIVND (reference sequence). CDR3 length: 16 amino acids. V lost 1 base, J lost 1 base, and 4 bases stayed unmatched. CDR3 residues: CASSIVMGQGNTEAFF. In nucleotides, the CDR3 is TGTGCCAGTAGTATAGTAATGGGACAGGGGAACACTGAAGCTTTCTTT.

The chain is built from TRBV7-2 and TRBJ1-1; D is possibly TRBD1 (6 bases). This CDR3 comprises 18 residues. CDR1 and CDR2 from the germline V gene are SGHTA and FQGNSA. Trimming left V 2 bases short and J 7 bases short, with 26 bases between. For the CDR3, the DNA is TGTGCCAGCAGCTTACAACCCTTACCCGCCAGGGGTCGTGGTGAAGCTTTCTTT. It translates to CASSLQPLPARGRGEAFF.

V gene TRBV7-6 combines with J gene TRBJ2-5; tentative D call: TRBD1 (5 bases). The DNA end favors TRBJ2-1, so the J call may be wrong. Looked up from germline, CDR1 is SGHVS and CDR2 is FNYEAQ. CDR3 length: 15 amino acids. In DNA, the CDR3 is TGTGCCAGCAGCTTAAATCCACTTAAGGGGAATGAGCAGTTCTTC. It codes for CASSLNPLKGNEQFF.

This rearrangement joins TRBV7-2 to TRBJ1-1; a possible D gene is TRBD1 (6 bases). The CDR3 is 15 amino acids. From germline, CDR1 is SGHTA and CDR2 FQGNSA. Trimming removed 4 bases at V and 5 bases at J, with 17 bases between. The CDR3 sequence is CASSSTLRRGTEAFF. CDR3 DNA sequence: TGTGCCAGCAGCTCGACCCTCCGGAGGGGGACTGAAGCTTTCTTT.

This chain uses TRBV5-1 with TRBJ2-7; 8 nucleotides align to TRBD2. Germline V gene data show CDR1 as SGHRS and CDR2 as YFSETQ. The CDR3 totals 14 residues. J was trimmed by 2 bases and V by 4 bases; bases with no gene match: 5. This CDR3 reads CASSPREGAYEQYF. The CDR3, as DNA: TGCGCCAGCAGCCCTCGGGAGGGAGCCTACGAGCAGTACTTC.

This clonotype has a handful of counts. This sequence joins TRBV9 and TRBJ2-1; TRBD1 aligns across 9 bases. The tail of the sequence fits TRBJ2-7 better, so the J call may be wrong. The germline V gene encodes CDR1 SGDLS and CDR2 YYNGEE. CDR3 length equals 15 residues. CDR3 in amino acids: CASSPEHRGLYEQYV. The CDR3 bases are TGTGCCAGCAGCCCAGAACACAGGGGGCTTTACGAGCAGTACGTC.

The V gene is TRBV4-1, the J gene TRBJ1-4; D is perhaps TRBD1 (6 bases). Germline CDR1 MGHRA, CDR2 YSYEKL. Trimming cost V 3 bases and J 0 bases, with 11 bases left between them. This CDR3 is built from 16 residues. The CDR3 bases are TGCGCCAGCAGCCATTGGGACATCTCAACTAATGAAAAACTGTTTTTT. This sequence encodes CASSHWDISTNEKLFF.

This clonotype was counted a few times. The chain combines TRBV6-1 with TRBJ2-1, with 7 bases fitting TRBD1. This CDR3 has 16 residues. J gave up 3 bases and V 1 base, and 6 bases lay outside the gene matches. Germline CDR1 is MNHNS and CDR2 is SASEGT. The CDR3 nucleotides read TGTGCCAGCAGTGAAGAGCTGGGACAGTACTACAATGAGCAGTTCTTC. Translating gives CASSEELGQYYNEQFF.

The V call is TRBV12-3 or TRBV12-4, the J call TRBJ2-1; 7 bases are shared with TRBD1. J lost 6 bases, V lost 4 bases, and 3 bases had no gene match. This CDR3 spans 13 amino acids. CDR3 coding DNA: TGTGCCAGCAGTTCCAACAGGGGCAATGAGCAGTTCTTC. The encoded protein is CASSSNRGNEQFF.

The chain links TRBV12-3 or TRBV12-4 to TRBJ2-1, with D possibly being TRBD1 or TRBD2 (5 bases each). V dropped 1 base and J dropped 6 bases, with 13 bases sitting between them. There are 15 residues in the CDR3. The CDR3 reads CASSLGGTSFNEQFF. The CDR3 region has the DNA TGTGCCAGCAGTTTAGGGGGGACGTCATTCAATGAGCAGTTCTTC.

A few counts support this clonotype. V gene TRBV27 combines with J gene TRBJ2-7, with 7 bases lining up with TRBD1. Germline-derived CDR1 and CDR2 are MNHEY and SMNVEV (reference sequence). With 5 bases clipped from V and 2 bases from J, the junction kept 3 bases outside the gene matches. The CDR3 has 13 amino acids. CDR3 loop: CASSPGQTYEQYF. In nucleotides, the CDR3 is TGTGCCAGCAGTCCGGGACAGACCTACGAGCAGTACTTC.

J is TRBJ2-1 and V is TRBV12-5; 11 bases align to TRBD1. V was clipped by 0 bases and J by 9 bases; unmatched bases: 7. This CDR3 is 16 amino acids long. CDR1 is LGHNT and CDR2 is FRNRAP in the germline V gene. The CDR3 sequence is CASGLVWDRGYREQFF. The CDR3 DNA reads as TGTGCTAGTGGTTTGGTATGGGACAGGGGGTACCGTGAGCAGTTCTTC.

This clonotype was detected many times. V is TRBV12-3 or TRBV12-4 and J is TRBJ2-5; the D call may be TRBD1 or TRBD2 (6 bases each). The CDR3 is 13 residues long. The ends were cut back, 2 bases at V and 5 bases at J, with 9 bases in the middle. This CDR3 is CASSLRGGETQYF. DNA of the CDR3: TGTGCCAGCAGTTTAAGAGGGGGGGAGACCCAGTACTTC.